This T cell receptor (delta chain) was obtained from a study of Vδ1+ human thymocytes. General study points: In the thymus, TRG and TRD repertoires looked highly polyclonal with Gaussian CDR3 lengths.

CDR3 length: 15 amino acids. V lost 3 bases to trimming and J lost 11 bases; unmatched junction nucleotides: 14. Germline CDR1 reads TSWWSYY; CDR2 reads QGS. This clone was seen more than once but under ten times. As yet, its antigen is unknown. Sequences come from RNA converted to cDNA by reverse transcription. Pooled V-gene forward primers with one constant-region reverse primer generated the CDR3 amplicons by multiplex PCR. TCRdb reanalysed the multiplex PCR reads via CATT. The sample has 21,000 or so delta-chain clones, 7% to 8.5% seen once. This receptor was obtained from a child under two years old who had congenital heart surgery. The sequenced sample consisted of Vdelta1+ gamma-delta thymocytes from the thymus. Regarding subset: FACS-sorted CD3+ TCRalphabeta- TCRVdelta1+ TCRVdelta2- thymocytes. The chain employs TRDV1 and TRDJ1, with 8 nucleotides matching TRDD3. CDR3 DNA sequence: TGTGCTCTTGGGGAGCTACTGGGGGTCTTTGGTAGGCTCATCTTT. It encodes CALGELLGVFGRLIF.